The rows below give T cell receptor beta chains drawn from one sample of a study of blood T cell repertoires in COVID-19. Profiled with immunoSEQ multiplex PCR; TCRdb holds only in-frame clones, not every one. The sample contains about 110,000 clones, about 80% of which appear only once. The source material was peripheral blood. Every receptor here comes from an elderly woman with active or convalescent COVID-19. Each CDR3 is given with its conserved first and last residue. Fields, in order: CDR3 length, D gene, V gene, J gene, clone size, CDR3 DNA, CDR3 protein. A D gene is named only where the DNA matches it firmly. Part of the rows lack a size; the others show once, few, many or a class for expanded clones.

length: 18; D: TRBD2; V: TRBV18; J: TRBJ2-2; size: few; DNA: TGTGCCAGCTCACCCCTAGTACTAGCGGGGGCGAACACCGGGGAGCTGTTTTTT; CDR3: CASSPLVLAGANTGELFF
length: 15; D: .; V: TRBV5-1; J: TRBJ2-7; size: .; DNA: TGCGCCAGCAGCGTAGCTAGTAGTAATGCCTACGAGCAGTACTTC; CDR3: CASSVASSNAYEQYF
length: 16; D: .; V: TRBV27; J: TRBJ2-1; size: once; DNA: TGTGCCAGCAGTGACAGACCCCCCCAAGACCACAATGAGCAGTTCTTC; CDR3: CASSDRPPQDHNEQFF
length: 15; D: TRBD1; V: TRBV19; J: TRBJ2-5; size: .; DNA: TGTGCCAGTACTATAGGACAGGGGGCGGGGGAGACCCAGTACTTC; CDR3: CASTIGQGAGETQYF
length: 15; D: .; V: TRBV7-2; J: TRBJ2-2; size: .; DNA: TGTGCCAGCAGCTTAGGCGGAACGAACACCGGGGAGCTGTTTTTT; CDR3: CASSLGGTNTGELFF
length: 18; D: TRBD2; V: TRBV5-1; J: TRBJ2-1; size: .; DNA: TGCGCCAGCAGCTTGGCGGTCGGTAGCGGGAGGGTTAACAATGAGCAGTTCTTC; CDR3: CASSLAVGSGRVNNEQFF
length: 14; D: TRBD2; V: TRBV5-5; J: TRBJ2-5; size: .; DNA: TGTGCCAGCAGCTGGACTAGCGGAGGGGGGACCCAGTACTTC; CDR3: CASSWTSGGGTQYF
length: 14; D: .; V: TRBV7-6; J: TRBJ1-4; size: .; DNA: TGTGCCAGCAGCCCAGGGACTGCCAATGAAAAACTGTTTTTT; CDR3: CASSPGTANEKLFF
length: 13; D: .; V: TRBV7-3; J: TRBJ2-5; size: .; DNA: TGTGCCAGCAGCTTCCGCGGGGAAGAGACCCAGTACTTC; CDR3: CASSFRGEETQYF
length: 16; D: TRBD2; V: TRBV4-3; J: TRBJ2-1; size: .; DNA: TGCGCCAGCAGCCAAGATCCAGCGGGAGGGATAGGTGAGCAGTTCTTC; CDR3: CASSQDPAGGIGEQFF
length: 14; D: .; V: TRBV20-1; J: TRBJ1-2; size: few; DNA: TGCAGTGCTAGTCAAGGTCAGAGACTTGATGGCTACACCTTC; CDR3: CSASQGQRLDGYTF
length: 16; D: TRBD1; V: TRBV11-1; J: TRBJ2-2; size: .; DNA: TGTGCCAGCAGCCCCCGCCCGACAGGGCGAACCGGGGAGCTGTTTTTT; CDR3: CASSPRPTGRTGELFF
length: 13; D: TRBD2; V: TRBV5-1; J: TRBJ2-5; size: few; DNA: TGCGCCAGCAGCTCTAGCGGAGAAGAGACCCAGTACTTC; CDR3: CASSSSGEETQYF
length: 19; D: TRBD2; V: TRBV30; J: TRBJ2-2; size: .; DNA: TGTGCCTGGAGACCTGGACTAGCGGGATCAATTCCGAGCACCGGGGAGCTGTTTTTT; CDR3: CAWRPGLAGSIPSTGELFF
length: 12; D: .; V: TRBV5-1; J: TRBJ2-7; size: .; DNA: TGCGCCAGCAGCCGGGATTTCTACGAGCAGTACTTC; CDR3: CASSRDFYEQYF
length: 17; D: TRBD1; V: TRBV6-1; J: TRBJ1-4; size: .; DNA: TGTGCCAGCAGTGATCCAGGGGGCGCGGGGACTAATGAAAAACTGTTTTTT; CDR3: CASSDPGGAGTNEKLFF
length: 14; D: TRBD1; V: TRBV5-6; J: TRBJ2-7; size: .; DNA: TGTGCCAGCAAACCCTTGACAGGGAGATACGAGCAGTACTTC; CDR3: CASKPLTGRYEQYF
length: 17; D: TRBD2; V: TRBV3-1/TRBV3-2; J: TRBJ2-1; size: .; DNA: TGTGCCAGCAGCCAAGCAGGGGCTAGCGGGAGGGTCAATGAGCAGTTCTTC; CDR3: CASSQAGASGRVNEQFF
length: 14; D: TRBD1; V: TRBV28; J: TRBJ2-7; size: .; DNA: TGTGCCAGCCTCCCGGGACAGAGGTCCTACGAGCAGTACTTC; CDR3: CASLPGQRSYEQYF
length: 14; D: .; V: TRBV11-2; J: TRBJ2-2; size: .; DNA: TGTGCCAGCAGCTTAGTCTCTCTATCCGGGGAGCTGTTTTTT; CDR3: CASSLVSLSGELFF
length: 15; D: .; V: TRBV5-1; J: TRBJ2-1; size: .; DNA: TGCGCCAGCAGCTTGACCCCGGGAACCTACAATGAGCAGTTCTTC; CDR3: CASSLTPGTYNEQFF
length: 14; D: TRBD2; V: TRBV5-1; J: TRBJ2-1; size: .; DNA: TGCGCCAGCAGTGGGGGGAGGGCCCACAATGAGCAGTTCTTC; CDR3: CASSGGRAHNEQFF
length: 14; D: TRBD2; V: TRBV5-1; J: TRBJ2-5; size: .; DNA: TGCGCCAGCAGCTGGGAGGGTAGAGGGGAGACCCAGTACTTC; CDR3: CASSWEGRGETQYF
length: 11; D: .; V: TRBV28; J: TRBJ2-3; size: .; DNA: TGTGCCAGCAGTCGGAGGGATACGCAGTATTTT; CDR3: CASSRRDTQYF
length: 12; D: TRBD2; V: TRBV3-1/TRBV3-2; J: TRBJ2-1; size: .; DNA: TGTGCCAGCAGCCGACTAGCAAACGAGCAGTTCTTC; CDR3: CASSRLANEQFF